This is a list of T cell receptor beta chains from one sample in a study of T-cell reconstitution after alpha-beta-depleted transplantation in children. Using its own MiXCR run on the PCR reads, TCRdb lists one record per CDR3 protein. The sample lists about 370,000 distinct CDR3 sequences, about a fifth seen once, with 3.5% to 4% in the top ten. Sample: PBMCs from the stem cell graft donor, taken from the stem cell graft. The receptors stem from a human donor who donated a stem cell graft to a child with acute myeloid leukemia. Each CDR3 is given without its conserved first and last residue. Rows may omit the clone size; those that give it use once, few, many or a size class.

clone_size v_call cdr3_aa
. TRBV29-1 SVGEGNTIY
few TRBV12-3/TRBV12-4 ASSLRVLNEQF
. TRBV6-1 ASRASRGTGELF
. TRBV6-1 AHGDPNQPQH
. TRBV4-1 ASSQEGGVNEKLF
few TRBV30 AWMTGTGNNEQF
. TRBV10-3 AISAGNEQF
. TRBV4-3 ASSQVSGSRSYNEQF
many TRBV12-3/TRBV12-4 ASSSVGGAYEQY
few TRBV4-2 ASSQSIGGGQETQY
many TRBV29-1 SVGVLAGATYEQY
. TRBV9 ASSPRVAHSYEQY
few TRBV7-9 ASSSARGSSYEQY
few TRBV28 ASSEPGQGYYEQY
. TRBV5-1 ASSRAWNRGNEQF
few TRBV5-1 ASSLPPGGSTDTQY
. TRBV20-1 SAIVGGQGIDEQF
. TRBV20-1 SASSGGRGRVGELF
. TRBV7-2 ASTSGAGANVLT
. TRBV23-1 ARGKGRNTEAF
. TRBV10-2 ASRAPTGPAAEQY
few TRBV29-1 SVEVRSGYEQY
many TRBV6-5 ASSTGGGGGEQY
many TRBV4-2 ASSQVGTSRDEQF
few TRBV28 ASSSGQPRDEQF
many TRBV18 ASSLRTSGEEQY
. TRBV5-8 ASKTRGRVGDTQY